The present T cell receptor beta chain was sequenced within a study of human T cells and chemical hapten exposure listed by TCRdb under 2021. Broadly, across the study: For sensitization, 2% DPC in acetone was applied to a roughly 2 cm by roughly 2 cm area of upper inner arm skin. Peripheral blood TCR repertoire changes were tracked in vivo in alopecia patients during primary and secondary sensitization to the hapten diphenylcyclopropenone (DPC). Blood samples were taken from patients before sensitization (week 0) and then at 2, 6 and about 24 weeks after DPC sensitization. Twenty-nine alopecia patients provided blood for TCR sequencing at one to four time points (pre-sensitization, 2, 6 and 24 weeks). The mostly female patient cohort included alopecia areata with under or over 50% scalp involvement, alopecia totalis and alopecia universalis. Patch testing on the upper back used Finn chambers containing 0.01% DPC, with scoring done after 6 days according to International Contact Dermatitis Research Group standards. The libraries were sequenced as a pool, and the TCR yield per sample differed mostly because of small variations in library volumes within the pool. Throughout the study period of approximately 23 weeks, patients also received therapeutic DPC doses to the scalp every week. Results and caveats for the whole study, not just this receptor: No change with DPC sensitization was found in the number of TCRs above 1 in 1000 frequency, and no evidence of global repertoire structure alterations was found. After repeated subsampling, the strength of the expansion versus patch-test correlation and the threshold at which it became significant changed. Because all patients had alopecia, a presumed autoimmune disease, the immune response of the patients might differ from that of healthy individuals. Expanded TCRs formed significantly more large CDR3 similarity clusters than pre-sensitization or healthy control sets, consistent with antigen-driven responses. The number of PT1 expanded TCRs positively correlated with patch test score, significant at thresholds 8, 16 and 32 but not 4.

The time point label, as the study defines it: patch test 1, 2 weeks after DPC sensitization. Taken with the paper, the label for treatment or condition translates to: therapeutic diphenylcyclopropenone sensitization with weekly scalp DPC. At each patch-test visit, blood was drawn before the patch test was applied. To be eligible, patients had to be aged 18 to 70, diagnosed with alopecia and judged suitable for DPC therapy, while pregnant patients were excluded. Total RNA was extracted from unfractionated whole blood collected in Tempus Blood RNA tubes. The library was prepared using RACE. The run used a NextSeq 500. Library preparation attached unique molecular identifiers to individual cDNA molecules for quantitative, reproducible TCR counting. For every blood RNA sample, sequencing covered both the TCR alpha and TCR beta chains. The authors' analysis ran thus. The median number of TCRs per sample was around 100,000, ranging from about 23,224 to 690,600. V, J and CDR3 annotation of the TCR reads was carried out using the Decombinator software suite. For the PS versus PT1 abundance plots, all samples were subsampled to the same number of TCRs (28,000). TCRs were defined as expanded if absent before sensitization and observed at least eight times at the 2-week time point. Using fastp at Q25 and MiXCR, TCRdb reprocessed the public reads and kept productive beta chains. Here each entry gathers all rows of one CDR3 protein and keeps the most common genes and DNA. The V and J calls reflect TCRdb's pipeline rather than the authors' work. The sample data list 120,000 or so distinct CDR3 sequences, and roughly 13% of these were observed just once. The ten largest make up 0.8% to 1% of the sample.

This clonotype was seen a handful of times. Its target antigen remains unknown. No clone much larger than this one lies a single base away; base qualities are absent. V drops 3 bases and J drops 6 bases, leaving 14 bases in between. From cysteine to phenylalanine, the CDR3 is 15 amino acids long. Only the CDR3 DNA is retained, 45 bases long and in frame from the first base. CDR1 and CDR2 are drawn from the germline V gene: MNHEY, SVGEGT. The chain couples TRBV6-2 or TRBV6-3 to TRBJ2-2; TRBD2 is possibly the D segment (5 matching bases). This clonotype was sampled from a man younger than 35 with alopecia areata. Some clones in this sample may be carry-over from other donors' samples. This sample comprised whole blood, obtained in connection with sensitization to the hapten diphenylcyclopropenone (DPC). This receptor carries the CDR3 CASSYFRTQSGELFF. At the DNA level, the sequence is TGTGCCAGCAGTTATTTCCGGACTCAATCCGGGGAGCTGTTTTTT.